The rows below give T cell receptor beta chains drawn from one sample of a study of technical replicates of blood from a handful of donors. TCRdb's copy holds only in-frame clones and misses some; the assay was immunoSEQ multiplex PCR. This table has 91,000 or so clones, 95% appearing once. The sequenced sample consisted of T cells isolated from PBMCs. The receptors were sampled from a human donor in good health. The conserved cysteine and the conserved F or W are not part of the CDR3 here.

CDR3 protein	J gene	V gene
ASSIGTGFSYEQY	TRBJ2-7	TRBV19
ASNLGTDYEKLF	TRBJ1-4	TRBV4-1
ASSVGTGNQPQH	TRBJ1-5	TRBV7-9
ASSLGPGRNTEAF	TRBJ1-1	TRBV7-9
AGRQASSYNSPLH	TRBJ1-6	TRBV2
AISEGTGGLTGELF	TRBJ2-2	TRBV10-3
ASSQLYSTDGYT	TRBJ1-2	TRBV16
ASSEAWAGGLWTEAF	TRBJ1-1	TRBV6-1
ASSGDRGSPLH	TRBJ1-6	TRBV2
ASRRTGYQETQY	TRBJ2-5	TRBV2
ASSGGTGAGYT	TRBJ1-2	TRBV9
ASSGDLIGSSYNEQF	TRBJ2-1	TRBV2
ASSPLAGAEYGYT	TRBJ1-2	TRBV5-1
ASRPIGTSPPDTQY	TRBJ2-3	TRBV19
ASSLGGGARETQY	TRBJ2-5	TRBV7-6
ASSFTTGGVYGYT	TRBJ1-2	TRBV5-6
ASRRQGSSTEAF	TRBJ1-1	TRBV6-5
ASSHDSPSGEGYNEQF	TRBJ2-1	TRBV7-3
ASKILAGTGAKNIQY	TRBJ2-4	TRBV4-1
ASGGELAGETQY	TRBJ2-5	TRBV10-2
ASSLGGANEKLF	TRBJ1-4	TRBV5-4
ARLVDRGPSASYEQY	TRBJ2-7	TRBV27
ASSRGGSTDTQY	TRBJ2-3	TRBV18
ASSLYSPNRDRGYSGANVLT	TRBJ2-6	TRBV13
ATSRGQGDYGYT	TRBJ1-2	TRBV15
ASSSQGASVKLH	TRBJ1-6	TRBV11-2
ASSRDRYEQY	TRBJ2-7	TRBV6-5
ASSFGGGLYEQY	TRBJ2-7	TRBV5-1
ASTGTAHTDTQY	TRBJ2-3	TRBV28
ATSGVAVVDTQY	TRBJ2-3	TRBV15
SVRLAGSVTYNEQF	TRBJ2-1	TRBV29-1
ASTRQRESYGYT	TRBJ1-2	TRBV19
ASSQIILGEAF	TRBJ1-1	TRBV4-1
ASSLVRGSPLH	TRBJ1-6	TRBV11-2
ASRRHGSSYEQY	TRBJ2-7	TRBV6-5
SVDGSGTGTSGRGETQY	TRBJ2-5	TRBV29-1
ASSQGLAGAQETQY	TRBJ2-5	TRBV11-3
ASSFPGQGRDNEQF	TRBJ2-1	TRBV28
ASSQLWVGGHGYT	TRBJ1-2	TRBV4-1
ASSQDRGSGQPQH	TRBJ1-5	TRBV4-1
ASWDARGTNQPQH	TRBJ1-5	TRBV6-1
ASSLTGGRYNEQF	TRBJ2-1	TRBV28
ASSSPRTGVGGNTEAF	TRBJ1-1	TRBV11-2